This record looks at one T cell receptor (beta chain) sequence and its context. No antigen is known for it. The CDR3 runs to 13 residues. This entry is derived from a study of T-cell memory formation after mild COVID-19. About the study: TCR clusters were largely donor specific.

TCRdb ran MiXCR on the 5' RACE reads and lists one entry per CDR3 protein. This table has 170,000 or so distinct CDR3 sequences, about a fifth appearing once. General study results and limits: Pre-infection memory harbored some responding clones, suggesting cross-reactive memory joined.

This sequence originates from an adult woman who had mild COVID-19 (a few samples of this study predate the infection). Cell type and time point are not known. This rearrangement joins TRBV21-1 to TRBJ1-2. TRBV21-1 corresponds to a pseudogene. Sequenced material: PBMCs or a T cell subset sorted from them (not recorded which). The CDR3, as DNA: TGTGCCAGCAGCAATTGCAGGAACTATGGCTACACCTTC. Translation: CASSNCRNYGYTF.